A single sample is the source of the 9 T cell receptor beta chains below, sequenced in a study of blood T cells in healthy people across ages. The authors ran a second PCR of about 6 to 12 cycles using a sample-barcoded 5' primer and a J-beta primer mix. TCRdb processed the 5' RACE reads anew with MiXCR; each CDR3 protein has one entry. Here the sample spans 540,000 or so distinct CDR3 sequences, 25% to 30% being singletons. The specimen was blood. Receptors were obtained from a woman in her 70s in good health.

This clonotype was found a few times. This chain connects TRBV29-1 to TRBJ2-1; 10 nucleotides match TRBD2. The CDR3 totals 15 residues. CDR1 SQVTM and CDR2 ANQGSEA come from the germline V gene. Trimming took 6 bases from V and 4 from J; bases not matched to a gene: 9. The CDR3 region is CSVQRLAGGYNEQFF. CDR3 nucleotide sequence: TGCAGCGTCCAGAGACTAGCGGGCGGATACAATGAGCAGTTCTTC.

The rearrangement uses TRBV18 and TRBJ2-7, with 10 nucleotides matching TRBD1. Germline V gene sequence: CDR1 KGHSH, CDR2 LQKENI. Trimming removed 10 bases from V and 2 bases from J; junction bases left unmatched: 8. The CDR3 totals 14 residues. The CDR3 sequence: CATRPGQGAYEQYF. The CDR3, as DNA: TGTGCCACCCGACCAGGACAGGGGGCCTACGAGCAGTACTTC.

This rearrangement joins TRBV7-2 to TRBJ2-5, with 11 bases lining up with TRBD2. The CDR3 is 15 amino acids. The germline CDR1 and CDR2 sequences are SGHTA and FQGNSA. V was clipped by 5 bases and J by 6 bases; unmatched bases: 8. CDR3 in amino acids: CASSDTSGGHQTQYF. In DNA form, the CDR3 reads TGTGCCAGCAGCGATACTAGCGGGGGTCACCAGACCCAGTACTTC.

This clonotype appeared a few times. The chain recombines TRBV18 with TRBJ2-7, with a tentative D call TRBD1 (5 bases). The CDR3 is 16 amino acids. CDR1 is KGHSH, CDR2 LQKENI, per germline. The ends were cut back, 0 bases at V and 4 bases at J, with 16 bases in the middle. CDR3 loop: CASSPPTPTGAYEQYF. The CDR3 DNA reads TGTGCCAGCTCACCACCTACCCCAACAGGCGCTTACGAGCAGTACTTC. Full variable domain (remainder filled in from reference TRBV18 and TRBJ2-7): NAGVMQNPRHLVRRRGQEARLRCSPMKGHSHVYWYRQLPEEGLKFMVYLQKENIIDESGMPKERFSAEFPKEGPSILRIQQVVRGDSAAYFCASSPPTPTGAYEQYFGPGTRLTVT.

This chain joins TRBV15 and TRBJ2-1; 9 bases agree with TRBD1. The V gene end was trimmed by 5 bases and the J gene end by 2 bases; junction bases not matched to a gene: 13. Germline V CDR1 and CDR2: LNHNV, YYDKDF (reference sequence). This CDR3 comprises 18 residues. The CDR3: CATSPRQGQGYPYNEQFF. The CDR3 DNA follows: TGTGCCACCAGCCCTAGACAGGGACAGGGCTACCCCTACAATGAGCAGTTCTTC. Using reference TRBV15 and TRBJ2-1 for the parts outside the CDR3, the full variable domain is DAMVIQNPRYQVTQFGKPVTLSCSQTLNHNVMYWYQQKSSQAPKLLFHYYDKDFNNEADTPDNFQSRRPNTSFCFLDIRSPGLGDTAMYLCATSPRQGQGYPYNEQFFGPGTRLTVL.

This clonotype has just a few counts. The chain carries TRBV7-9 and TRBJ2-1; D is perhaps TRBD2 (6 bases). V was clipped by 5 bases and J by 2 bases, with 10 bases between them. Germline loops: CDR1 SEHNR, CDR2 FQNEAQ (reference sequence). The CDR3 consists of 14 residues. CDR3 in DNA: TGTGCCAGCAGCCCTAGGGAGGCCTACAATGAGCAGTTCTTC. Its translation: CASSPREAYNEQFF.

In its sample, this clonotype was seen once. The gene calls are TRBV12-3 or TRBV12-4 and TRBJ1-2; unclear D gene. V lost 3 bases to trimming and J lost 2 bases, with 7 bases between them. The CDR3 is made up of 13 amino acids. CDR3 DNA: TGTGCCAGCAGTTTGGGGATGAACTATGGCTACACCTTC. The encoded protein is CASSLGMNYGYTF.

This chain uses TRBV2 with TRBJ1-2; D ambiguous. The CDR3 consists of 14 residues. V was trimmed by 7 bases and J by 0 bases, leaving 12 bases between them. Germline V gene data show CDR1 as SNHLY and CDR2 as FYNNEI. The DNA of the CDR3 is TGTGCCAGCATTCAAGAACAGACTAACTATGGCTACACCTTC. Encoded protein: CASIQEQTNYGYTF.

This clonotype turned up a few times. The chain employs TRBV6-6 and TRBJ1-6; D is uncertain. Deletions cut 2 bases from V and 6 bases from J, with 8 bases between. CDR3 size: 14 residues. Looked up from germline, CDR1 is MNHNY and CDR2 is SVGAGI (reference sequence). The CDR3 region is CASSYTVGNSPLHF. The DNA of the CDR3 is TGTGCCAGCAGTTACACGGTTGGTAATTCACCCCTCCACTTT.